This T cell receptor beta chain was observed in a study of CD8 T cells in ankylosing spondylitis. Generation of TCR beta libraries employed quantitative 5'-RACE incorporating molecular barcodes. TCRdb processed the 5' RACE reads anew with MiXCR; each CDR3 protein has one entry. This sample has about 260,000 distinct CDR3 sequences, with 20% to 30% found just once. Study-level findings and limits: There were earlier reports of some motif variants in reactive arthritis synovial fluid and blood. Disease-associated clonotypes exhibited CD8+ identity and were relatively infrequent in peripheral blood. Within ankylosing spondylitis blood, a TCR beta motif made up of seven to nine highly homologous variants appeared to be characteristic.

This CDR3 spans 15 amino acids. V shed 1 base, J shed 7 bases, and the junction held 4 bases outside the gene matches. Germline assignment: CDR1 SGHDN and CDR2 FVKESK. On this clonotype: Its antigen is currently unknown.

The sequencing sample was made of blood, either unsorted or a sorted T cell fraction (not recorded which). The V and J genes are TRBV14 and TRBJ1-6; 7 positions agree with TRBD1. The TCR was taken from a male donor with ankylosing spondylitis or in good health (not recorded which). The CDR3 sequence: CASSQVGQKNSPLHF. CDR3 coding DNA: TGTGCCAGCAGCCAAGTGGGACAGAAGAATTCACCCCTCCACTTT.